The sequence of this TCR beta chain was determined in a study of OX40 agonist ivuxolimab in advanced cancers. Background on the study: Antecedent anti-PD-1, anti-PD-L1 or anti-CTLA-4 therapy was permissible, with 35% to 40% having received some. The study, taken as a whole, reports: There was clonal expansion of CD4+ and CD8+ blood T cells by week 6 at 0.1 to 3.0 mg/kg. Mean expanded clone counts were higher in CD8+ than CD4+ T cells.

V trimming: 3 bases; J trimming: 8 bases; junction bases outside the gene matches: 16. CDR1 and CDR2 (germline): LNHDA, SQIVND (reference sequence). The CDR3 contains 18 residues. This clone has just a few counts. Antigen unknown. Measured with immunoSEQ multiplex PCR; TCRdb has only the in-frame clones, and not every one. The repertoire holds 50,000 to 65,000 clones, around 88% seen once, with 0.7% to 0.9% in the top ten. V and J are TRBV19 and TRBJ2-1; 10 bases line up with TRBD2. The material sequenced was CD4+ or CD8+ T cells sorted from blood, taken in a trial of the OX40 agonist ivuxolimab. The sequence derives from an adult with an advanced solid tumor such as melanoma, head and neck, liver or kidney cancer. Written as DNA, the CDR3 is TGTGCCAGTAGTATTAGCCCCCAGCTAGCGGGGGCCCACCATGAGCAGTTCTTC. Translating it yields CASSISPQLAGAHHEQFF.